This is a list of T cell receptor beta chains from one sample in a study of T cells after yellow fever vaccination. MiXCR was run by TCRdb on the 5' RACE reads, yielding one entry per CDR3 protein. The data hold 300,000 to 400,000 distinct CDR3 sequences, with almost 4% observed a single time. Sequencing was performed on PBMCs, taken 5 days after the yellow fever booster vaccination. All receptors come from a man aged 18 to 35 who received the YFV17D yellow fever vaccine. CDR3s include the opening cysteine and the closing phenylalanine or tryptophan. A D gene is named only where the DNA matches it firmly. Clone size is stated in some rows and not others, as once, few, many or a class when expanded.

V gene	clone size	J gene	D gene	CDR3 DNA	CDR3 protein
TRBV7-6	few	TRBJ1-1	-	TGTGCCAGCAGCTTAAGCGCGAGAAACACTGAAGCTTTCTTT	CASSLSARNTEAFF
TRBV12-3/TRBV12-4	few	TRBJ1-6	-	TGTGCCAGCAGTTTAGCTGTGGGGGGCAGTTCACCCCTCCACTTT	CASSLAVGGSSPLHF
TRBV12-3/TRBV12-4	few	TRBJ2-3	TRBD1	TGTGCCAGCAGTACCGGGACAGGGGACACAGATACGCAGTATTTT	CASSTGTGDTDTQYF
TRBV7-3	-	TRBJ2-1	TRBD1	TGTGCCAGCAGCTTAGGGACAGGGCCGATTCAGTTCTTC	CASSLGTGPIQFF
TRBV30	few	TRBJ2-5	TRBD1	TGTGCCTGGAGCAAGGGGACAGGGGGTTTTGGAGAGACCCAGTACTTC	CAWSKGTGGFGETQYF
TRBV5-1	few	TRBJ2-3	-	TGCGCCAGCAGCTTGGAGGCCATGACAGATACGCAGTATTTT	CASSLEAMTDTQYF
TRBV5-5	many	TRBJ2-1	-	TGTGCCAGCAGCCGATTCGGCTTGACCGATGAGCAGTTCTTC	CASSRFGLTDEQFF
TRBV6-2/TRBV6-3	many	TRBJ2-7	-	TGTGCCAGCAGTTACTCGAAGGACAACTCCTACGAGCAGTACTTC	CASSYSKDNSYEQYF
TRBV19	few	TRBJ2-5	-	TGTGCCAGTAGTCCTACAGCTGAAGAGACCCAGTACTTC	CASSPTAEETQYF
TRBV7-9	few	TRBJ1-5	-	TGTGCCAGCAGCTCAAAAGGGAGGAATCAGCCCCAGCATTTT	CASSSKGRNQPQHF
TRBV5-1	many	TRBJ2-1	-	TGCGCCAGCAGCTTGGCCGAGCAGGGTCGAGCCAATGAGCAGTTCTTC	CASSLAEQGRANEQFF
TRBV5-1	few	TRBJ1-4	-	TGCGCCAGCAGCCCAGGAGGTGGTGAAAAACTGTTTTTT	CASSPGGGEKLFF
TRBV9	-	TRBJ2-3	-	TGTGCCAGCGGTCCCCTAGCTGACATCCCAGATACGCAGTATTTT	CASGPLADIPDTQYF
TRBV27	-	TRBJ2-3	TRBD1	TGTGCCAGCACGGACGTAGGGGGCTCAGATACGCAGTATTTT	CASTDVGGSDTQYF
TRBV24-1	-	TRBJ1-1	-	TGTGCCACCAGTGGACGCGGCGGGATAGAAACTGAAGCTTTCTTT	CATSGRGGIETEAFF
TRBV7-6	many	TRBJ2-7	TRBD1	TGTGCCAGCAGCTTAGAGTCAGGGGGCTCCTACGAGCAGTACTTC	CASSLESGGSYEQYF
TRBV10-3	few	TRBJ1-4	-	TGTGCCATCAGCCAGGAAGCAACTAATGAAAAACTGTTTTTT	CAISQEATNEKLFF
TRBV6-6	-	TRBJ2-5	TRBD2	TGTGCCAGCGTTTGGGTGGGAGGGGAGACCCAGTACTTC	CASVWVGGETQYF
TRBV7-2	-	TRBJ1-1	-	TGTGCCAGCAGCTTAGTTGGGATCGGGGACACTGAAGCTTTCTTT	CASSLVGIGDTEAFF
TRBV6-1	-	TRBJ1-2	-	TGTGCCAGCGCCCTCCCCAGGTACTATGGCTACACCTTC	CASALPRYYGYTF
TRBV5-4	-	TRBJ2-3	-	TGTGCCAGCAGCTTGGTCCAGGGCACAGATACGCAGTATTTT	CASSLVQGTDTQYF
TRBV5-1	many	TRBJ2-5	-	TGCGCCAGCAGCCTAAATCCGGGCCAAGAGACCCAGTACTTC	CASSLNPGQETQYF
TRBV3-1	many	TRBJ2-1	-	TGTGCCAGCAGCCAGCGGGGCAAGTTGTCCAATGAGCAGTTCTTC	CASSQRGKLSNEQFF
TRBV9	many	TRBJ2-3	-	TGTGCCAGCAGCTTGGAAGGGGCAGATACGCAGTATTTT	CASSLEGADTQYF
TRBV12-3/TRBV12-4	-	TRBJ2-5	-	TGTGCCAGCAGACCTGACGGGATACAAGAGACCCAGTACTTC	CASRPDGIQETQYF
TRBV28	-	TRBJ1-5	TRBD1	TGTGCCAGCCTTCGACAGGGGCATCAGCCCCAGCATTTT	CASLRQGHQPQHF
TRBV3-1	few	TRBJ2-4	TRBD2	TGTGCCAGCAGCCAACGCCTCGTAGCGGGGGTCAAAAACATTCAGTACTTC	CASSQRLVAGVKNIQYF
TRBV20-1	many	TRBJ2-4	TRBD1	TGCAGTGCTCACAAGACAGGGGTTATGCCAAACATTCAGTACTTC	CSAHKTGVMPNIQYF
TRBV7-2	few	TRBJ2-1	-	TGTGCCAGCAGCTTAGCCGTCCCCTTCAGCTCCTACAATGAGCAGTTCTTC	CASSLAVPFSSYNEQFF
TRBV12-3/TRBV12-4	-	TRBJ1-1	-	TGTGCCAGCACCACCCGGGGGCGTTCTGAAGCTTTCTTT	CASTTRGRSEAFF
TRBV28	few	TRBJ2-2	TRBD2	TGTGCCAGCACGGGGGGGACGAACACCGGGGAGCTGTTTTTT	CASTGGTNTGELFF
TRBV5-1	many	TRBJ1-2	-	TGCGCCAGCAGCGCGCAGGGCCGAGGAAACTATGGCTACACCTTC	CASSAQGRGNYGYTF
TRBV7-9	-	TRBJ1-1	-	TGTGCCAGCAGCTTAGCGCCCGGCGCTGAAGCTTTCTTT	CASSLAPGAEAFF
TRBV7-9	-	TRBJ2-7	-	TGTGCCACCCAGATGCTCGACAGTTCCTACGAGCAGTACTTC	CATQMLDSSYEQYF
TRBV20-1	many	TRBJ1-5	-	TGCAGTGCTAGAGAGGGGCTAGCTCAGCCCCAGCATTTT	CSAREGLAQPQHF
TRBV18	many	TRBJ1-1	TRBD1	TGTGCCAGCTCAGCCGGACAGGGGAATTCTGAAGCTTTCTTT	CASSAGQGNSEAFF
TRBV7-9	few	TRBJ1-2	TRBD1	TGTGCCAGCAGCCAAAGACAGGGAAGCTATGGCTACACCTTC	CASSQRQGSYGYTF
TRBV5-1	few	TRBJ2-4	-	TGCGCCAGCACCCCCGGCCTAGCCAAAAACATTCAGTACTTC	CASTPGLAKNIQYF
TRBV5-1	few	TRBJ2-5	TRBD1	TGCGCCAGCAGTCGGAAATCAGGGGGCAATATGGAGACCCAGTACTTC	CASSRKSGGNMETQYF
TRBV6-2/TRBV6-3	many	TRBJ2-2	-	TGTGCCAGCAGTTCAGTTCTCACCGGGGAGCTGTTTTTT	CASSSVLTGELFF
TRBV6-6	many	TRBJ1-2	-	TGTGCCAGCTTGCGGGACCCCATAAAAAATGGCTACACCTTC	CASLRDPIKNGYTF
TRBV12-3/TRBV12-4	few	TRBJ2-5	TRBD1	TGTGCCAGCAGTCCGCCGGGGACAGTGAAGCGAGAGACCCAGTACTTC	CASSPPGTVKRETQYF
TRBV4-3	-	TRBJ2-1	-	TGCGCCAGCAGCCCCTGGGGGAAGGACAATGAGCAGTTCTTC	CASSPWGKDNEQFF
TRBV6-5	-	TRBJ2-7	-	TGTGCCAGCAGTTACCCCCCCGGAGGGAACCCATACGAGCAGTACTTC	CASSYPPGGNPYEQYF
TRBV6-2/TRBV6-3	few	TRBJ1-4	-	TGTGCCAGCAGTTACTCGCCGGGGGATAATGAAAAACTGTTTTTT	CASSYSPGDNEKLFF
TRBV7-8	-	TRBJ2-3	-	TGTGCCAGCAACGGACGAACAGATACGCAGTATTTT	CASNGRTDTQYF
TRBV6-5	few	TRBJ2-5	TRBD1	TGCGCCAGCAGTTGGGGACAGGGTGGAGAGACCCAGTACTTC	CASSWGQGGETQYF
TRBV27	many	TRBJ1-2	-	TGTGCCAGCAGCCGGAGACCGGGACGGCGAAATGGCTACACCTTC	CASSRRPGRRNGYTF
TRBV6-1	-	TRBJ2-4	TRBD1	TGTGCCAGCAGAGGACAGGGAGTTATAAACATTCAGTACTTC	CASRGQGVINIQYF
TRBV5-4	few	TRBJ2-1	TRBD2	TGTGCCAGCAGCTTGGGACTAGCGGGGGGGCTTAACTACAATGAGCAGTTCTTC	CASSLGLAGGLNYNEQFF